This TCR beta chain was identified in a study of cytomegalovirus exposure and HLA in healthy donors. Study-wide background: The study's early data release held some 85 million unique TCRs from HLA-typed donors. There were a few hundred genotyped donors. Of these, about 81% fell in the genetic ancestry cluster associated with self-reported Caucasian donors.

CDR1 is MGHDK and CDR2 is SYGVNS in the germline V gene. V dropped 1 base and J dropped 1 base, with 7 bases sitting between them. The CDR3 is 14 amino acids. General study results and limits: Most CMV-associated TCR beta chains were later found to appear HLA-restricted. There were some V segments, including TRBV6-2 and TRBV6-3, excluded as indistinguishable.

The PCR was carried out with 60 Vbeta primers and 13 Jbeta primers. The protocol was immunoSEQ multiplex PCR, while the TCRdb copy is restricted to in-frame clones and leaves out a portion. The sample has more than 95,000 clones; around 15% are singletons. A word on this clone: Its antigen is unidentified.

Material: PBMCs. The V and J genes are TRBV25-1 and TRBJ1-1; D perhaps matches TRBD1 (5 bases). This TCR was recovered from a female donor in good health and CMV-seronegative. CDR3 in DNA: TGTGCCAGCAGTGAATGGAGGGGGAACACTGAAGCTTTCTTT. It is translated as CASSEWRGNTEAFF.